These 17 T cell receptor beta chains came from one sample sequenced in a study of T cell responses to AZD1222 COVID-19 vaccine. Profiling relied on immunoSEQ multiplex PCR, and the TCRdb table lists in-frame clones only, not all of them. The sample yields about 87,000 clones, around 89% seen once. Here the sequenced sample was peripheral blood, taken on day 0 of AZD1222 vaccination. These receptors came from an adult in good health.

CDR3: CASSQGPGGAYGYTF. As DNA, the CDR3 is TGTGCCAGCAGCCAAGGTCCAGGGGGCGCATATGGCTACACCTTC. V is TRBV3-1 (or the pseudogene TRBV3-2) and J is TRBJ1-2; 8 positions match TRBD1. The CDR3 has 15 amino acids. Unmatched junction bases numbered 6, after V lost 1 base and J lost 5 bases. From germline, CDR1 is LGHDT and CDR2 YNNKEL (reference sequence).

The V call is TRBV7-2, the J call TRBJ1-5; D ambiguous. This CDR3 spans 13 amino acids. CDR1 and CDR2 from the germline V gene are SGHTA and FQGNSA. The V end lost 4 bases, the J end lost 10 bases, and 14 bases lay between the germline ends. Here the CDR3 DNA reads TGTGCCAGCAGCTGGGGAATGCGTAGACCCCAGCATTTT. As protein: CASSWGMRRPQHF.

The chain uses TRBV18 and TRBJ1-4; 8 bases are shared with TRBD1. The CDR3 is 15 residues long. V shed 6 bases, J shed 8 bases, and the junction held 11 bases outside the gene matches. Germline V gene data show CDR1 as KGHSH and CDR2 as LQKENI. CDR3 residues: CASSVDRGAIEKLFF. The CDR3 DNA follows: TGTGCCAGCTCGGTCGACAGGGGCGCTATAGAAAAACTGTTTTTT.

This rearrangement joins TRBV6-5 to TRBJ2-2; tentative D call: TRBD2 (6 bases). The CDR3 is 14 residues long. V lost 2 bases, J lost 6 bases, and 10 bases lay in between. Germline CDR1 is MNHEY and CDR2 is SVGAGI. The chain's CDR3 is CASSYELAAGELFF. CDR3 bases: TGTGCCAGCAGTTACGAACTAGCAGCCGGGGAGCTGTTTTTT.

The chain joins TRBV3-1 (or the pseudogene TRBV3-2) to TRBJ2-3, with 7 positions matching TRBD2. The V gene's germline CDR1 is LGHDT and CDR2 YNNKEL (reference sequence). This CDR3 has 14 residues. V was pared by 1 base and J by 3 bases, with 1 base of the junction left unmatched. This CDR3 reads CASSQGGGTDTQYF. DNA for the CDR3: TGTGCCAGCAGCCAAGGGGGGGGGACAGATACGCAGTATTTT.

The chain carries TRBV6-1 and TRBJ1-2; 8 positions match TRBD1. The trim removed 1 base at V and 4 bases at J, leaving 11 bases unmatched. Germline loops: CDR1 MNHNS, CDR2 SASEGT. The CDR3 runs to 17 residues. The CDR3 region has the DNA TGTGCCAGCAGTGAAGGGCCTAGGGCAGGGGGCATCTATGGCTACACCTTC. This sequence encodes CASSEGPRAGGIYGYTF.

This clone was recorded only once. The rearrangement links TRBV19 to TRBJ1-6, with TRBD1 identical over 8 bases. J lost 8 bases, V lost 7 bases, and 7 bases had no gene match. Germline loops: CDR1 LNHDA, CDR2 SQIVND (reference sequence). The CDR3 sequence is 14 residues long. This CDR3 is CASTKDRADSPLHF. CDR3 sequence (DNA): TGTGCCAGTACCAAGGACAGGGCGGATTCACCCCTCCACTTT. Using reference TRBV19 and TRBJ1-6 for the parts outside the CDR3, the full variable domain is DGGITQSPKYLFRKEGQNVTLSCEQNLNHDAMYWYRQDPGQGLRLIYYSQIVNDFQKGDIAEGYSVSREKKESFPLTVTSAQKNPTAFYLCASTKDRADSPLHFGNGTRLTVT.

The chain uses TRBV15 and TRBJ2-1; D assignment may be TRBD1 or TRBD2 (5 bases each). The ends were cut back, 3 bases at V and 2 bases at J, with 17 bases in the middle. The V gene's germline CDR1 is LNHNV and CDR2 YYDKDF (reference sequence). The CDR3 contains 17 residues. The CDR3 nucleotides read TGTGCCACCAGCAGCAGAGTGGGCAGGGACCCCTACAATGAGCAGTTCTTC. It translates to CATSSRVGRDPYNEQFF.

This clone has a handful of counts. This chain connects TRBV19 to TRBJ1-4; 8 nucleotides match TRBD1. The CDR3 runs to 17 residues. The trim removed 4 bases at V and 0 bases at J, leaving 7 bases unmatched. Germline V gene lookup returns CDR1 LNHDA and CDR2 SQIVND (reference sequence). CDR3 sequence reads: CASSNPGTGATNEKLFF. The CDR3 coding sequence is TGTGCCAGTAGTAACCCAGGGACAGGCGCAACTAATGAAAAACTGTTTTTT.

V gene TRBV2 combines with J gene TRBJ1-2, with D unclear. Trimming took off 6 bases at V and 2 bases at J, with 7 bases between the two ends. Germline assignment: CDR1 SNHLY and CDR2 FYNNEI. The CDR3 totals 12 residues. As DNA, the CDR3 is TGTGCCAGCAGATGGGGAAACTATGGCTACACCTTC. It yields the protein CASRWGNYGYTF.

The chain combines TRBV28 with TRBJ1-2; D ambiguous. Germline V CDR1 and CDR2: MDHEN, SYDVKM. V was pared by 6 bases and J by 1 base, with 15 bases between. The CDR3 is made up of 15 amino acids. This CDR3 reads CASRAANSLNYGYTF. The CDR3 bases are TGTGCCAGCAGGGCAGCAAATAGCCTTAACTATGGCTACACCTTC.

The genes are TRBV28 and TRBJ2-2; D may be TRBD2 (7 bases). The germline V and J ends were trimmed by 5 bases and 4 bases, with 14 bases remaining between them. The CDR3 runs to 15 residues. CDR1 MDHEN and CDR2 SYDVKM come from the germline V gene. As DNA, the CDR3 is TGTGCCAGCAGTACGTTAGGGGGGGGCACCGGGGAGCTGTTTTTT. Translation: CASSTLGGGTGELFF.

This clone has just a few counts. The genes are TRBV19 and TRBJ1-5; TRBD1 matches at 8 bases. Germline values: CDR1 LNHDA, CDR2 SQIVND (reference sequence). With V trimmed by 5 bases and J by 2 bases, 5 bases remained unmatched. This CDR3 is 15 amino acids long. This CDR3 is CASSQDRDGNQPQHF. CDR3 DNA sequence: TGTGCCAGTAGTCAGGACAGGGATGGCAATCAGCCCCAGCATTTT. Full variable domain (rest looked up from reference TRBV19 and TRBJ1-5): DGGITQSPKYLFRKEGQNVTLSCEQNLNHDAMYWYRQDPGQGLRLIYYSQIVNDFQKGDIAEGYSVSREKKESFPLTVTSAQKNPTAFYLCASSQDRDGNQPQHFGDGTRLSIL.

This sequence joins TRBV18 and TRBJ1-1; 7 positions match TRBD1. Trimming took 5 bases from V and 0 from J; bases not matched to a gene: 6. Looked up from germline, CDR1 is KGHSH and CDR2 is LQKENI. This CDR3 region has 15 residues. The CDR3 DNA is TGTGCCAGCTCAGTAGAGACAGGGATGAACACTGAAGCTTTCTTT. Amino acids: CASSVETGMNTEAFF.

The V gene is TRBV7-8, the J gene TRBJ1-3; D gene ambiguous. This CDR3 comprises 15 residues. V dropped 1 base and J dropped 4 bases, with 11 bases sitting between them. The germline V gene has CDR1 SGHVS and CDR2 FQNEAQ. CDR3 sequence: CASSLGNAVGNTIYF. CDR3 DNA sequence: TGTGCCAGCAGCTTAGGGAACGCGGTCGGAAACACCATATATTTT.

The chain is built from TRBV5-5 and TRBJ2-7; the D gene is possibly TRBD1 (6 bases). V gave up 0 bases and J gave up 4 bases, with 14 bases separating them. This CDR3 is 15 amino acids long. Germline V gene sequence: CDR1 SGHKS, CDR2 YYEKEE (reference sequence). The CDR3 spells CASSLVPGEGYEQYF. The CDR3, as DNA: TGTGCCAGCAGCTTGGTGCCAGGGGAAGGGTACGAGCAGTACTTC.

The chain carries TRBV30 and TRBJ1-6, with 11 bases aligning to TRBD1. Germline assignment: CDR1 GTSNPN and CDR2 SVGIG (reference sequence). J gave up 8 bases and V 3 bases, and 0 bases lay outside the gene matches. The length of the CDR3 is 13 residues. CDR3 sequence (DNA): TGTGCCTGGAGGGGACAGGGGGATTCACCCCTCCACTTT. This codes for CAWRGQGDSPLHF.